This T cell receptor (beta chain) was retrieved from a study of early T cells in non-severe SARS-CoV-2 infection. TCRdb itself ran the 5' RACE reads through MiXCR, one entry per CDR3 protein. The sample carries roughly 33,000 distinct CDR3 sequences, about 5.7% recorded once. In this sample, this clonotype turned up many times. What was sequenced was whole blood. The receptor was derived from an adult who was a healthcare worker with PCR-confirmed SARS-CoV-2 infection or an uninfected control (not recorded which).

The CDR3 spells CSVDTGELFF. DNA for the CDR3: TGCAGCGTCGACACCGGGGAGCTGTTTTTT. The chain joins TRBV29-1 to TRBJ2-2; D is ambiguous. This CDR3 contains 10 residues. V lost 6 bases and J 3 bases, leaving 2 bases between the germline ends. Germline loops: CDR1 SQVTM, CDR2 ANQGSEA.